Sequencing of this TCR beta chain was carried out in a study of cytomegalovirus exposure and HLA in healthy donors. Germline values: CDR1 MNHNS, CDR2 SASEGT. V was trimmed by 6 bases and J by 6 bases, leaving 14 bases between them. The CDR3 contains 13 residues. This clone was seen a handful of times. The PCR made use of 60 Vbeta and 13 Jbeta primers. Clones were sequenced by immunoSEQ multiplex PCR, and TCRdb holds only the in-frame ones, with some missing. This sample has some 180,000 clones; about 13% occur once, and the top ten carry 7.8%. This receptor was taken from a man aged 45-60 years in good health and CMV-seropositive. The sequenced material came from PBMCs. This chain links TRBV6-1 with TRBJ1-1; no reliable D call. This CDR3 is CASRETPGAEAFF. The DNA of the CDR3 is TGTGCCAGCAGAGAGACGCCGGGTGCTGAAGCTTTCTTT.